This T cell receptor beta chain was captured in a study of T cell responses to AZD1222 COVID-19 vaccine (dated by TCRdb to the early 2020s). Describing the broader study: A total of 233 trial participants underwent TCR sequencing, of whom approximately 210 received two doses of AZD1222 and some 25 received two doses of the MenACWY control vaccine. Trial participants were enrolled into age subgroups of 18-55, 56-69 and 70-plus years, which contained approximately 150, 30 and 60 TCR-sequenced participants, respectively. Study-wide findings and limitations: Vaccine-associated CD4 TCRs spanned the whole spike protein, with dominant responses in regions 160-218 and 743-854. Nearly half of unique spike-specific TCRs reportedly recognized epitopes outside regions mutated in the B.1.351 and B.1.1.7 variants. Because no samples from the day 14 peak response were available, repertoires could be characterized only after the peak T cell response. Spike-specific TCR breadth and depth rose significantly after two AZD1222 doses compared with day 0 and with MenACWY recipients. In the small 56-69-year group, the increase in depth fell short of significance, most likely because of low power. Conclusions about previously exposed vaccinees are limited because only six or seven AZD1222 recipients were SARS-CoV-2 seropositive at baseline. Most participants were white British and females outnumbered males, and the authors suggested that clonal diversity may have been underestimated.

Concerning this clone itself: The target of this receptor is not known. The germline gene is not matched at one end of the junction; a read error may be the cause.

The CDR3 numbers 13 residues from cysteine through phenylalanine. Of the read, only the CDR3 DNA is kept; its 39 bases are in frame from base 1. From a lookup of the germline V gene (reference sequence), CDR1 and CDR2 are LGHDT and YNNKEL. The CDR3 regions of human TCRbeta chains were analyzed by immunosequencing. For the original study's pipeline: TCRs in the repertoires were compared against a reference library of SARS-CoV-2-specific TCRs that had been generated with the MIRA antigen-specificity platform. Breadth was defined as the fraction of unique TCRs that were SARS-CoV-2-associated. Depth was defined as the fraction of total T cells that were SARS-CoV-2-associated. Using the MIRA data, every spike-specific TCR was mapped to the spike region that the TCR reacted to and assigned to either a CD4 or a CD8 class. Log10-transformed breadth and depth values were compared by one-way ANOVA with Sidak's multiple comparisons tests. TCRdb limited this immuneACCESS table to in-frame rearrangements with V and J called. A share of clones is missing; checked studies link under half to unresolved V genes, and the rest is unexplained. V, J and clone size are those of that table, while D and trimming were read from the DNA. Here the sample has about 120,000 clones; 93% occur a single time. Around 5% of the sample comes from the top ten.

The time point tag for this specimen amounts to: about 28 days (+/-7) after the second vaccine dose. AZD1222 recipients with second doses at about 4 weeks or about 12 weeks were pooled, because spike-specific TCR depth and breadth did not differ between schedules. The vaccinee samples were drawn from two UK trials, COV001 and COV002, one of which was a single-blind randomized controlled phase 2/3 trial testing AZD1222 (ChAdOx1 nCoV-19) in healthy adults. Trial participant PBMC samples were collected at day 0 and day 28 after the second dose for TCRbeta chain sequencing. Sequencing used peripheral blood, obtained 28 days after the second AZD1222 dose. The sequence was obtained from an adult who received the AZD1222 COVID-19 vaccine. The chain couples TRBV3-1 (or the pseudogene TRBV3-2) to TRBJ2-7, with TRBD2 as a weak D call on 5 bases. The nucleotide sequence is TGTGCCGGCAGCCAAGCCACGAGGGACGAGCAGTACTTC. This gives the protein CAGSQATRDEQYF.